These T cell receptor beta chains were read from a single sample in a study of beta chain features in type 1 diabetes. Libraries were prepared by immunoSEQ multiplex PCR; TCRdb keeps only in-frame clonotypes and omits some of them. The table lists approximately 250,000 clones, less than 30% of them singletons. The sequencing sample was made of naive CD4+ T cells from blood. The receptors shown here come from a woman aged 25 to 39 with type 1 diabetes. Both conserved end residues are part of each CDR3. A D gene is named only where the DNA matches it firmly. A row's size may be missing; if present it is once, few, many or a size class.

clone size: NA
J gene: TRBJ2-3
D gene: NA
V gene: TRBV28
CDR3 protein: CASRLSDTQYF
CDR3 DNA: TGTGCCAGCAGGCTTAGCGATACGCAGTATTTT

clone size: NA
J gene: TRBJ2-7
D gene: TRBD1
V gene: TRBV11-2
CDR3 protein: CASSLAGQPYEQYF
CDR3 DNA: TGTGCCAGCAGCTTAGCGGGACAGCCCTACGAGCAGTACTTC

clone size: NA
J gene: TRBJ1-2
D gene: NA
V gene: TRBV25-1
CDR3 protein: CASREFSDSYGGYTF
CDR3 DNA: TGTGCCAGCAGAGAATTCTCAGACTCCTATGGCGGCTACACCTTC

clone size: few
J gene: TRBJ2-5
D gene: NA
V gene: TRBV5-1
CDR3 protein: CASSSGLTYQETQYF
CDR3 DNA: TGCGCCAGCAGCTCGGGACTTACGTACCAAGAGACCCAGTACTTC

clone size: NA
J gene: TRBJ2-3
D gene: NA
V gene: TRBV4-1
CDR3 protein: CASSHEGSVRTDTQYF
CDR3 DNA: TGCGCCAGCAGCCACGAGGGTAGCGTGCGGACAGATACGCAGTATTTT

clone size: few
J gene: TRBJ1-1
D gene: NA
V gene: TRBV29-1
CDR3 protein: CSVEETENTEAFF
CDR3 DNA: TGCAGCGTTGAAGAGACAGAGAACACTGAAGCTTTCTTT

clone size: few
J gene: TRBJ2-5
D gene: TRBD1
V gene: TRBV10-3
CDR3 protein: CAINPSTGQETQYF
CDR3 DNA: TGTGCCATCAACCCATCGACAGGGCAAGAGACCCAGTACTTC

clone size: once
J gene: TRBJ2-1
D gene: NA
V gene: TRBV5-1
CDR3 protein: CASSLTTSWEDEQFF
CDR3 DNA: TGCGCCAGCAGCTTGACTACTAGTTGGGAAGATGAGCAGTTCTTC

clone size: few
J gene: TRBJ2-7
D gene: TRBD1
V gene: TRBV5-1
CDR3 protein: CASSFYPGQGSYEQYF
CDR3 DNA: TGCGCCAGCAGCTTCTATCCGGGACAGGGGTCCTACGAGCAGTACTTC

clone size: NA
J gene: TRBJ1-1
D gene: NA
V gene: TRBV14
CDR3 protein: CASTGGVNTEAFF
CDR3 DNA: TGTGCCAGCACCGGTGGAGTGAACACTGAAGCTTTCTTT

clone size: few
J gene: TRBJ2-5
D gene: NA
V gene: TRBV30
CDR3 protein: CAWTTLGAFEETQYF
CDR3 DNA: TGTGCCTGGACCACCCTTGGGGCGTTCGAAGAGACCCAGTACTTC

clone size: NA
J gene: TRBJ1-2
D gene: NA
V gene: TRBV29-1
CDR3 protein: CSVEPPSGYGYTF
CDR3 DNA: TGCAGCGTTGAACCTCCGTCCGGCTATGGCTACACCTTC

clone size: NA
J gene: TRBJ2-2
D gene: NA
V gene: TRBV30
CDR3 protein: CAWSVSPTGELFF
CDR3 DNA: TGTGCCTGGAGTGTGAGTCCCACCGGGGAGCTGTTTTTT

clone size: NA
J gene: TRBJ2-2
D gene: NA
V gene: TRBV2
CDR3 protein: CASKMIVGGTGELFF
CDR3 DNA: TGTGCCAGCAAAATGATTGTTGGGGGGACCGGGGAGCTGTTTTTT

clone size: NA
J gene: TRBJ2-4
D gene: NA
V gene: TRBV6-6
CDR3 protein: CASVGVAKNIQYF
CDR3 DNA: TGTGCCAGCGTAGGGGTAGCCAAAAACATTCAGTACTTC

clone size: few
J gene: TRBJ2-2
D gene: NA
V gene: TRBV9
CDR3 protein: CASSVAGGQHTGELFF
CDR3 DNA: TGTGCCAGCAGCGTAGCCGGGGGGCAACACACCGGGGAGCTGTTTTTT

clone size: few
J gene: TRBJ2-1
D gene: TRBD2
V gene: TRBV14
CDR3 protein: CASSLIAGSYNEQFF
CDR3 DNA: TGTGCCAGCAGCCTGATAGCGGGATCCTACAATGAGCAGTTCTTC

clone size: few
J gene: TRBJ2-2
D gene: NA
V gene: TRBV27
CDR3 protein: CASIQQGFTGELFF
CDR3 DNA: TGTGCCAGCATCCAACAGGGTTTCACCGGGGAGCTGTTTTTT

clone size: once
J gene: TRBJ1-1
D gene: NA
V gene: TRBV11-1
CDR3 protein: CASSPRTGLNTEAFF
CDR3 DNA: TGTGCCAGCAGCCCCCGAACAGGGCTGAACACTGAAGCTTTCTTT

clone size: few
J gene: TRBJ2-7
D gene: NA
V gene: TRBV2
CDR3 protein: CASMYRTGAYEQYF
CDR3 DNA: TGTGCCAGCATGTACCGGACGGGGGCCTACGAGCAGTACTTC

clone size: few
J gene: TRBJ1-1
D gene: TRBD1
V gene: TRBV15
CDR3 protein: CATTAGGWTEAFF
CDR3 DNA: TGTGCCACCACCGCAGGGGGCTGGACTGAAGCTTTCTTT

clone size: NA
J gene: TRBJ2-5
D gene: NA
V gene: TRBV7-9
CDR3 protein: CASSSTTRGETQYF
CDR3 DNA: TGTGCCAGCAGCTCAACGACCAGAGGAGAGACCCAGTACTTC

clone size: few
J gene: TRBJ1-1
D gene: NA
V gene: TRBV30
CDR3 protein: CAWSVLGKLNTEAFF
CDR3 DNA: TGTGCCTGGAGTGTACTCGGGAAATTGAACACTGAAGCTTTCTTT

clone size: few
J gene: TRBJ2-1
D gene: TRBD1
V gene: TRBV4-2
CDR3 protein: CASSQGDRDYNEQFF
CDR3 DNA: TGTGCCAGCAGCCAGGGGGACAGGGACTACAATGAGCAGTTCTTC

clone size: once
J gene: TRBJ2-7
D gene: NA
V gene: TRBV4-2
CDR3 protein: CASSQVLPGNLHEQYF
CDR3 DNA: TGTGCCAGCAGCCAAGTGCTTCCGGGAAACCTCCACGAGCAGTACTTC

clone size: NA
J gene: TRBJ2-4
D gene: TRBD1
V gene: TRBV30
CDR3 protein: CAWSVQGLAKNIQYF
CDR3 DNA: TGTGCCTGGAGTGTACAGGGGCTAGCCAAAAACATTCAGTACTTC

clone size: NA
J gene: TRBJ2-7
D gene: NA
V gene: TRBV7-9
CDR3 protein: CASSYVLTSPDQTEQYF
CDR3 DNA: TGTGCCAGCAGCTATGTCCTGACTAGTCCGGATCAAACCGAGCAGTACTTC

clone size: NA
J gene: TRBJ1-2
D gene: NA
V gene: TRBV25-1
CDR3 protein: CASSAAGTFGYTF
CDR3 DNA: TGTGCCAGCAGCGCCGCTGGGACTTTTGGCTACACCTTC

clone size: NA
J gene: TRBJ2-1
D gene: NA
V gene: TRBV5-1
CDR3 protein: CASSFGTHNEQFF
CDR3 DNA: TGCGCCAGCAGCTTCGGGACTCACAATGAGCAGTTCTTC

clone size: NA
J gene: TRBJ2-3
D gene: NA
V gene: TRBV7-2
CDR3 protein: CASSPGLVEDTQYF
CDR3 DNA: TGTGCCAGCAGCCCAGGACTGGTAGAGGATACGCAGTATTTT

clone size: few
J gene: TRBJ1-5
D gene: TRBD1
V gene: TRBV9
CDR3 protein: CASSVAPTGDQPQHF
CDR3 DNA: TGTGCCAGCAGCGTAGCTCCTACAGGGGATCAGCCCCAGCATTTT

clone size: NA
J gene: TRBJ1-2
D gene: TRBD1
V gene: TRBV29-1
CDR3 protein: CSVEAGTGHGYTF
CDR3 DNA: TGCAGCGTTGAAGCCGGGACAGGACATGGCTACACCTTC

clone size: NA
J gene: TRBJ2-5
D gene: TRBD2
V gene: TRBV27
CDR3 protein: CASRRFTRTSGTRGETQYF
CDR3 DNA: TGTGCCAGCAGAAGGTTCACGCGGACTAGCGGGACGCGAGGGGAGACCCAGTACTTC

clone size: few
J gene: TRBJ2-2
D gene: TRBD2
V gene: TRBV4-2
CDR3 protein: CASSQQRTGGGELFF
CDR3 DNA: TGTGCCAGCAGCCAACAACGGACGGGAGGCGGGGAGCTGTTTTTT

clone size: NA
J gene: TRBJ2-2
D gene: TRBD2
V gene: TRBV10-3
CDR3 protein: CAIRGLAGGTGELFF
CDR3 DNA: TGTGCCATCAGAGGACTAGCGGGGGGGACCGGGGAGCTGTTTTTT

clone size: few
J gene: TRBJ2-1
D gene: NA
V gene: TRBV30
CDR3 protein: CAWSALAVWEQFF
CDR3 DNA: TGTGCCTGGAGTGCGCTAGCCGTATGGGAGCAGTTCTTC

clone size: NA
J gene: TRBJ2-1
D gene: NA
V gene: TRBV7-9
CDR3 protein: CASSANRAPYSYNEQFF
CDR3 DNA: TGTGCCAGCAGCGCTAACAGGGCTCCTTACTCCTACAATGAGCAGTTCTTC

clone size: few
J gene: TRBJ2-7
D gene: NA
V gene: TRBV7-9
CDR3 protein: CASSLVGGAYEQYF
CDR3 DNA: TGTGCCAGCAGCTTAGTCGGGGGAGCCTACGAGCAGTACTTC

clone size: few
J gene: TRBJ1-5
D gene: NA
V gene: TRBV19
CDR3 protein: CASTGRLNQPQHF
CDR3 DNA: TGTGCCAGTACCGGCAGGTTAAATCAGCCCCAGCATTTT

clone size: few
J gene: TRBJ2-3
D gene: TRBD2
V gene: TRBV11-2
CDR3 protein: CASSLTAGGMMDTQYF
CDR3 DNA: TGTGCCAGCAGCTTAACAGCGGGAGGTATGATGGATACGCAGTATTTT